Below are 28 T cell receptor beta chains sequenced from a single sample in a study of blood T cell repertoires in COVID-19 (dated by TCRdb to about 2020). The library was made by the immunoSEQ multiplex PCR assay. TCRdb stores this immuneACCESS table with in-frame sequences only. Part of the clones is absent; in the studies checked, under half of the shortfall reflects unresolved V genes, and no reason is known for the rest. The sample has around 280,000 clones on record, around 91% of them singletons. Of the sample, roughly 1.6% falls within the top ten clones. The material sequenced was PBMCs or T cells enriched from blood (not recorded which). These TCRs come from a woman between 18 and 29 years old with acute COVID-19.

On this clone itself: It is unclear where the CDR3 begins or ends on the DNA, so no DNA is shown, and the CDR3 is as TCRdb lists it. CDR3 in amino acids: CASSSFGPGQIGNTIYF. The chain carries TRBV11-2 and TRBJ1-3; the tabulated D call, TRBD1, remains unverified against the DNA. Germline-derived CDR1 and CDR2 are SGHAT and FQNNGV. The CDR3 has 17 residues if both end residues are counted.

This chain links TRBV28 with TRBJ2-7; D may be TRBD1 (5 bases). CDR3 size: 15 residues. The germline gives CDR1 MDHEN, CDR2 SYDVKM. Between the trimmed V and J ends, which lost 3 bases and 0 bases, there was a span of 12 bases. The CDR3: CASSFRQGSSYEQYF. CDR3 DNA: TGTGCCAGCAGTTTTCGGCAGGGCAGCTCCTACGAGCAGTACTTC. The variable domain in full, completed from reference TRBV28 and TRBJ2-7, reads DVKVTQSSRYLVKRTGEKVFLECVQDMDHENMFWYRQDPGLGLRLIYFSYDVKMKEKGDIPEGYSVSREKKERFSLILESASTNQTSMYLCASSFRQGSSYEQYFGPGTRLTVT.

V usage is TRBV28 and J usage is TRBJ2-7, with 14 positions matching TRBD2. The J segment lost 7 bases and the V segment lost 4 bases, leaving 6 bases of the junction unmatched. Germline CDR1 MDHEN, CDR2 SYDVKM. The CDR3 runs to 15 residues. In DNA form, the CDR3 reads TGTGCCAGCAGTTCACGACTAGCGGGAGGGCCAGAGCAGTACTTC. Amino acid sequence: CASSSRLAGGPEQYF.

V and J are TRBV19 and TRBJ1-1, with D uncertain. Trimming shortened V by 5 bases and J by 0 bases, and 16 bases separated the two germline ends. The CDR3 sequence is 16 residues long. Germline V CDR1 and CDR2: LNHDA, SQIVND (reference sequence). The CDR3 region has the DNA TGTGCCAGTAGTCGCGACATCTACCTATTGAACACTGAAGCTTTCTTT. It encodes CASSRDIYLLNTEAFF. The entire variable domain, with the rest obtained from reference TRBV19 and TRBJ1-1, is as follows: DGGITQSPKYLFRKEGQNVTLSCEQNLNHDAMYWYRQDPGQGLRLIYYSQIVNDFQKGDIAEGYSVSREKKESFPLTVTSAQKNPTAFYLCASSRDIYLLNTEAFFGQGTRLTVV.

The chain links TRBV7-8 to TRBJ2-7; 14 bases fit TRBD2. V dropped 4 bases and J dropped 6; count of bases not matched to a gene: 8. The CDR3 is 16 residues long. Germline V gives CDR1 SGHVS, CDR2 FQNEAQ. CDR3 sequence: CASSSPLGLAGGEQYF. CDR3 bases: TGTGCCAGCAGCTCACCACTCGGACTAGCGGGGGGCGAGCAGTACTTC.

This clone turned up a few times. This chain links TRBV2 with TRBJ2-5; 8 nucleotides align to TRBD2. CDR3 size: 16 residues. Per germline, CDR1 SNHLY and CDR2 FYNNEI. The ends lost 7 bases at V and 5 bases at J; junction bases unmatched: 15. CDR3 amino acids: CASTLRTSWEVETQYF. Written as DNA, the CDR3 is TGTGCCAGCACGCTTCGGACTAGCTGGGAGGTGGAGACCCAGTACTTC.

This clone was found once. This chain joins TRBV7-6 and TRBJ1-4; no definite D call. Trimming removed 4 bases from V and 6 bases from J, with 18 bases in between. Germline CDR1 SGHVS, CDR2 FNYEAQ. The CDR3 sequence is 16 residues long. CDR3 sequence (DNA): TGTGCCAGCAGCTCCAGCGGCTGGGGTCAGGATGAAAAACTGTTTTTT. This sequence encodes CASSSSGWGQDEKLFF.

The genes are TRBV4-1 and TRBJ1-1, with TRBD1 matching 7 bases. In germline, CDR1 is MGHRA, CDR2 YSYEKL. J lost 9 bases, V lost 2 bases, and 6 bases had no gene match. The CDR3 contains 13 residues. CDR3 region: CASSQNRQGQAFF. The CDR3 DNA sequence: TGCGCCAGCAGCCAAAACAGACAGGGACAAGCTTTCTTT.

The gene calls are TRBV5-4 and TRBJ2-1, with 7 nucleotides matching TRBD1. The CDR3 consists of 16 residues. The germline gives CDR1 SGHNT, CDR2 YYREEE (reference sequence). The J segment lost 6 bases and the V segment lost 3 bases, leaving 12 bases of the junction unmatched. Here the CDR3 DNA reads TGTGCCAGCAGCTCGGACCGGGACAGAAGTCCCAATGAGCAGTTCTTC. Amino acids: CASSSDRDRSPNEQFF.

The gene calls are TRBV11-2 and TRBJ2-3; possible D gene TRBD2, 5 bases. The germline V gene has CDR1 SGHAT and CDR2 FQNNGV. The CDR3 length is 14 residues. Trimming cost V 5 bases and J 3 bases, with 12 bases left between them. DNA for the CDR3: TGTGCCAGCAGCATAGGAAGGAGGACAGATACGCAGTATTTT. Translating it yields CASSIGRRTDTQYF.

CDR3 amino acids: CASGLGDRAQPQHF. DNA for the CDR3: TGTGCTAGTGGTTTGGGGGACAGGGCTCAGCCCCAGCATTTT. The chain is built from TRBV12-5 and TRBJ1-5; the match to TRBD1 covers 9 bases. CDR3 length: 14 residues. Germline V gene sequence: CDR1 LGHNT, CDR2 FRNRAP. V shed 1 base, J shed 6 bases, and the junction held 1 base outside the gene matches.

In this sample, this clone turned up once. The CDR3 DNA sequence: TGTGCCAGCAGCTCGGACAGGGGGCTGAGGGGTCAGCCCCAGCATTTT. This translates into CASSSDRGLRGQPQHF. The chain is built from TRBV5-8 and TRBJ1-5, with 11 positions matching TRBD1. CDR1 SGHTS and CDR2 YDEGEE come from the germline V gene. CDR3 length: 16 residues. The V and J ends lost 3 bases and 6 bases, in that order; junction bases with no gene match: 8.

V and J are TRBV6-2 or TRBV6-3 and TRBJ2-1, with D maybe TRBD2 (5 bases). CDR1 and CDR2 from the germline V gene are MNHEY and SVGEGT. V was clipped by 6 bases and J by 3 bases, with 6 bases between them. This CDR3 comprises 12 residues. The CDR3 reads CASSTSYNEQFF. As DNA, the CDR3 is TGTGCCAGCAGCACTAGCTACAATGAGCAGTTCTTC.

This chain uses TRBV15 with TRBJ1-1, with no clear D. From germline, CDR1 is LNHNV and CDR2 YYDKDF (reference sequence). V lost 5 bases to trimming and J lost 0 bases, with 7 bases between them. CDR3 length: 13 amino acids. The CDR3 protein is CATSGEVNTEAFF. The CDR3 DNA follows: TGTGCCACCAGCGGGGAGGTGAACACTGAAGCTTTCTTT.

V gene TRBV27 combines with J gene TRBJ1-1, with D tentatively TRBD1 (6 bases). The CDR3 sequence is 16 residues long. The V end lost 3 bases, the J end lost 0 bases, and 14 bases lay between the germline ends. From germline, CDR1 is MNHEY and CDR2 SMNVEV (reference sequence). For the CDR3, the DNA is TGTGCCAGCAGTTTGGGGGCTCCGCGTTTGAACACTGAAGCTTTCTTT. This codes for CASSLGAPRLNTEAFF.

This clone has ten or more counts. The rearrangement uses TRBV3-1 (or the pseudogene TRBV3-2) and TRBJ2-6; 8 bases line up with TRBD1. V shed 0 bases, J shed 8 bases, and the junction held 9 bases outside the gene matches. The CDR3 has 17 residues. Germline V lookup: CDR1 LGHDT, CDR2 YNNKEL (reference sequence). The CDR3 DNA sequence: TGTGCCAGCAGCCAAGAGTACCGGGACAGGCTGTCCAACGTCCTGACTTTC. As protein: CASSQEYRDRLSNVLTF.

The chain couples TRBV11-2 to TRBJ2-5, with 9 bases that match TRBD2. V trimming: 10 bases; J trimming: 2 bases; junction bases outside the gene matches: 14. Germline values: CDR1 SGHAT, CDR2 FQNNGV. The CDR3 is made up of 16 amino acids. The CDR3 protein is CATARGAGGKQETQYF. As DNA, the CDR3 is TGTGCCACCGCCCGGGGGGCGGGAGGGAAGCAAGAGACCCAGTACTTC.

The chain combines TRBV27 with TRBJ2-7, with TRBD2 matching 9 bases. Germline CDR1 reads MNHEY; CDR2 reads SMNVEV (reference sequence). V shed 3 bases and J 1 base; nucleotides not matched to a gene: 4. CDR3 size: 15 residues. The CDR3 DNA follows: TGTGCCAGCAGTTTCCTAGCGGGGAGGTCCTACGAGCAGTACTTC. Translated: CASSFLAGRSYEQYF.

This sequence joins TRBV29-1 and TRBJ1-2; a possible D gene is TRBD1 (6 bases). The CDR3 is made up of 12 amino acids. The ends were cut back, 1 base at V and 8 bases at J, with 11 bases in the middle. CDR1 SQVTM and CDR2 ANQGSEA come from the germline V gene. CDR3 protein: CSVEGVDSGYTF. In nucleotides, the CDR3 is TGCAGCGTTGAAGGGGTGGACAGCGGCTACACCTTC.

V and J are TRBV11-2 and TRBJ2-1; D is possibly TRBD2 (6 bases). The germline CDR1 and CDR2 sequences are SGHAT and FQNNGV. This CDR3 comprises 16 residues. Trimming took 2 bases from V and 2 from J, leaving 13 bases between them. In DNA, the CDR3 is TGTGCCAGCAGCTTACGACGGGAGATGGCCTACAATGAGCAGTTCTTC. This sequence encodes CASSLRREMAYNEQFF.

This clone was observed a handful of times. The rearrangement links TRBV5-1 to TRBJ2-1, with 8 bases aligning to TRBD2. This CDR3 comprises 14 residues. The V and J ends lost 0 bases and 5 bases, in that order; junction bases with no gene match: 1. CDR1 SGHRS and CDR2 YFSETQ come from the germline V gene. CDR3 sequence reads: CASSLGTSNNEQFF. CDR3 DNA: TGCGCCAGCAGCTTGGGGACTAGCAACAATGAGCAGTTCTTC.

The gene calls are TRBV9 and TRBJ1-5, with TRBD1 identical over 8 bases. Germline V gene data show CDR1 as SGDLS and CDR2 as YYNGEE. V lost 3 bases to trimming and J lost 5 bases; unmatched junction nucleotides: 4. The length of the CDR3 is 14 residues. This chain's CDR3 is CASSAGTGDQPQHF. CDR3 DNA: TGTGCCAGCAGCGCCGGGACAGGAGATCAGCCCCAGCATTTT.

The chain carries TRBV27 and TRBJ2-1; no clear D. CDR1 and CDR2 (germline): MNHEY, SMNVEV (reference sequence). Trimming removed 3 bases from V and 5 bases from J, with 11 bases in between. This CDR3 has 14 residues. CDR3: CASSFSGGNNEQFF. The CDR3 DNA is TGTGCCAGCAGTTTTAGTGGCGGAAACAATGAGCAGTTCTTC.

V usage is TRBV11-2 and J usage is TRBJ2-1; possible D gene TRBD2, 5 bases. V was shortened by 3 bases and J by 6 bases, with 21 bases between the two germline ends. CDR1 and CDR2 (germline): SGHAT, FQNNGV. CDR3 length: 17 residues. CDR3 in DNA: TGTGCCAGCAGCTTCATCTCGGGATTGGGGTTGGGCAATGAGCAGTTCTTC. Translation gives CASSFISGLGLGNEQFF.

Only one count was recorded for this clone. The chain carries TRBV7-6 and TRBJ2-5; D unclear. Trimming pared 4 bases from V and 0 bases from J, leaving 12 bases between. The CDR3 has 15 residues. The germline CDR1 and CDR2 sequences are SGHVS and FNYEAQ. The CDR3: CASSSLRGHQETQYF. CDR3 nucleotide sequence: TGTGCCAGCAGCTCACTCCGCGGTCACCAAGAGACCCAGTACTTC.

By sample share, this clone is medium-sized. V usage is TRBV6-5 and J usage is TRBJ1-1, with D uncertain. The CDR3 is 13 residues long. The V end lost 8 bases, the J end lost 1 base, and 11 bases lay between the germline ends. Germline V gives CDR1 MNHEY, CDR2 SVGAGI. The CDR3 region is CASQRRANTEAFF. The CDR3 DNA follows: TGTGCCAGCCAACGGCGGGCGAACACTGAAGCTTTCTTT.

This chain links TRBV10-3 with TRBJ2-2; 9 bases fit TRBD1. The J segment lost 5 bases and the V segment lost 10 bases, leaving 8 bases of the junction unmatched. There are 14 residues in the CDR3. CDR1 and CDR2 (germline): ENHRY, SYGVKD. CDR3 in DNA: TGTGCCACCCAAGGGACAGGGAGTACCGGGGAGCTGTTTTTT. As protein: CATQGTGSTGELFF.

The chain uses TRBV5-1 and TRBJ1-2; D remains ambiguous. The V gene lost 5 bases and the J gene lost 6 bases, with 14 bases spanning the gap. The CDR3 totals 13 residues. Per germline, CDR1 SGHRS and CDR2 YFSETQ. CDR3 region: CASRTTENDGYTF. The CDR3 bases are TGCGCCAGCAGAACGACGGAGAATGATGGCTACACCTTC.